This paragraph covers one TCR beta chain sequence. Its specificity is not known. This record comes from a study of OX40 agonist ivuxolimab in advanced cancers. Study-wide background: Every 2 weeks, patients got intravenous ivuxolimab at one of six dose levels (0.01-10 mg/kg). Patients enrolled in dose escalation were diagnosed with hepatocellular carcinoma, melanoma, renal cell or head and neck cancer. General observations from the study: Normalized T-cell clonal expansion was also low in a subset of nonresponders. At doses 0.1 to 3.0 mg/kg, CD4+ and CD8+ clones expanded.

This table comes from immunoSEQ multiplex PCR, and its TCRdb copy is limited to in-frame clones, with some not included. The sample includes 30,000 to 40,000 clones, approximately 79% of them seen just once. Sequenced here: CD4+ or CD8+ T cells sorted from blood, sampled in a trial of the OX40 agonist ivuxolimab. This TCR derives from an adult with an advanced solid tumor such as melanoma, head and neck, liver or kidney cancer.

CDR3 region: CASSQKEGTSEQFF. CDR3 DNA sequence: TGTGCCAGCTCACAAAAGGAGGGTACGAGCGAGCAGTTCTTC. The rearrangement joins TRBV18 to TRBJ2-1, with a tentative D call TRBD2 (6 bases). Germline V gene data show CDR1 as KGHSH and CDR2 as LQKENI. The CDR3 length is 14 residues. Trimming cost V 4 bases and J 10 bases, with 17 bases left between them.